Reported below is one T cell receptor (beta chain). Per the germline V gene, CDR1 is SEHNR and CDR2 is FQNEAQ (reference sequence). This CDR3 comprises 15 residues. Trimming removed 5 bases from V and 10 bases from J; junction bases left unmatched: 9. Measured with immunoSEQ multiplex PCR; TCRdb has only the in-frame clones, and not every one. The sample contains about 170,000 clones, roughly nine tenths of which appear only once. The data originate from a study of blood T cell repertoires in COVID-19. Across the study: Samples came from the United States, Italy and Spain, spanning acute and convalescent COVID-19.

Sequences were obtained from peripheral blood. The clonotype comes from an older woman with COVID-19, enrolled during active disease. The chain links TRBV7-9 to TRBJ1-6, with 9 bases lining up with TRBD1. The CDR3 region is CASSPLDRGVSPLHF. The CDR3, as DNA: TGTGCCAGCAGCCCCCTGGACAGGGGAGTGTCACCCCTCCACTTT.